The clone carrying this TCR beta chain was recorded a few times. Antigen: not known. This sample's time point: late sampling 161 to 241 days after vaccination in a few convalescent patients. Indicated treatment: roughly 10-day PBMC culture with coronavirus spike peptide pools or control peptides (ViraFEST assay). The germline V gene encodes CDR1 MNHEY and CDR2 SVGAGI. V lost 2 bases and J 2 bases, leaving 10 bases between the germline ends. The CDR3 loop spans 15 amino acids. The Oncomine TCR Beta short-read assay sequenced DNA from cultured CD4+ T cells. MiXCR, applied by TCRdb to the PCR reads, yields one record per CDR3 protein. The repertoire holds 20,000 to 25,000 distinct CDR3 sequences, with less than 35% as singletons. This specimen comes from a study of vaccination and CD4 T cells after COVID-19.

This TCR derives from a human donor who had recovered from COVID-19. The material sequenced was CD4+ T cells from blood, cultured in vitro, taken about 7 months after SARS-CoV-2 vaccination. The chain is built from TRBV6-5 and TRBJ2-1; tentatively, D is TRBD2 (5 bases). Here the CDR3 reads CASSYQRNPYNEQFF. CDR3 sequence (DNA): TGTGCCAGCAGTTACCAGCGGAACCCCTACAATGAGCAGTTCTTC.